The T cell receptor (beta chain) described here comes from a study of blood T cell repertoires in COVID-19. The study assigned cohorts using participant-reported clinical history. Trimming stripped 10 bases from V and 4 bases from J, with 15 bases between. The CDR3 runs to 13 residues. Looked up from germline, CDR1 is LNHDA and CDR2 is SQIVND (reference sequence). Libraries were prepared by immunoSEQ multiplex PCR; TCRdb keeps only in-frame clonotypes and omits some of them. The repertoire holds about 160,000 clones, with roughly 88% as singletons. The sequencing sample was made of PBMCs or T cells enriched from blood (not recorded which). This TCR came from a woman between 50 and 59 years old who had recovered from COVID-19. The V and J genes are TRBV19 and TRBJ2-3; possible D gene TRBD2, 6 bases. This CDR3 is CATLGTLSDTQYF. For the CDR3, the DNA is TGTGCCACCCTGGGGACTCTCTCAGATACGCAGTATTTT.